This T cell receptor (beta chain) was recovered during a study of cytomegalovirus exposure and HLA in healthy donors. General observations from the study: The study labeled fewer than 200 TCR beta chains cytomegalovirus-associated.

As to this clone: Antigen: not known.

Germline CDR1 SGDLS, CDR2 YYNGEE. Losses at the gene ends were 0 bases for V and 10 bases for J; bases not matched to a gene: 6. The CDR3 runs to 15 residues. The assay was immunoSEQ multiplex PCR, and TCRdb's table has in-frame clones only and misses some. The repertoire consists of some 200,000 clones, with more than 65% occurring once and the leading ten covering roughly 2.8%. The V call is TRBV9, the J call TRBJ1-6; 8 positions match TRBD1. This TCR was recovered from a woman under 30 in good health and CMV-seropositive. Input material: PBMCs. CDR3 coding DNA: TGTGCCAGCAGCGTAGGACCCGGACAGGGATCACCCCTCCACTTT. As protein: CASSVGPGQGSPLHF.